A single sample gave rise to the 27 T cell receptor beta chains below, sequenced in a study of Ad26.COV2.S vaccination and SARS-CoV-2 variants. The treatment was: some 20 received Ad26.COV2.S at low or high dose, single or two shots; 5 received placebo; per-sample allocation not given. The samples were gathered on day 63 after the first injection of vaccine or placebo. The method was immunoSEQ multiplex PCR; TCRdb's version includes in-frame clones alone and lacks a portion of them. This sample carries 350,000 to 450,000 clones, around nine tenths of them seen once, and the ten largest clones take 1.5% to 2%. This specimen was peripheral blood, taken in a trial of Ad26.COV2.S vaccine versus placebo. These receptors were taken from a person between 18 and 65 years old who received the Ad26.COV2.S COVID-19 vaccine or a placebo.

The rearrangement links TRBV18 to TRBJ2-7, with unresolved D. Germline CDR1 KGHSH, CDR2 LQKENI. The V end lost 2 bases, the J end lost 6 bases, and 8 bases lay between the germline ends. The CDR3 loop spans 12 amino acids. The CDR3 sequence: CASSPYLGEQYF. The CDR3, as DNA: TGTGCCAGCTCACCATATCTTGGCGAGCAGTACTTC.

The chain uses TRBV3-1 (or the pseudogene TRBV3-2) and TRBJ1-1; 7 nucleotides match TRBD1. The CDR3 sequence is 13 residues long. J gave up 10 bases and V 2 bases, and 7 bases lay outside the gene matches. Germline V gene sequence: CDR1 LGHDT, CDR2 YNNKEL (reference sequence). The CDR3 sequence is CASSQYRGVSAFF. For the CDR3, the DNA is TGTGCCAGCAGCCAATACAGGGGTGTCTCAGCTTTCTTT.

The J gene is TRBJ1-4, the V gene TRBV30, with TRBD1 identical over 8 bases. The CDR3 consists of 14 residues. J was trimmed by 4 bases and V by 6 bases; bases with no gene match: 7. CDR1 and CDR2 from the germline V gene are GTSNPN and SVGIG (reference sequence). CDR3 sequence: CACQSGGLNEKLFF. The CDR3 DNA reads as TGTGCCTGCCAATCAGGGGGCCTTAATGAAAAACTGTTTTTT. Full variable domain (missing parts from reference TRBV30 and TRBJ1-4): SQTIHQWPATLVQPVGSPLSLECTVEGTSNPNLYWYRQAAGRGLQLLFYSVGIGQISSEVPQNLSASRPQDRQFILSSKKLLLSDSGFYLCACQSGGLNEKLFFGSGTQLSVL.

This chain joins TRBV19 and TRBJ2-7; perhaps TRBD2 as D (5 bases). CDR3 length: 15 amino acids. Trimming stripped 2 bases from V and 0 bases from J, with 11 bases between. CDR1 is LNHDA, CDR2 SQIVND, per germline (reference sequence). CDR3 sequence reads: CASSITPSGSYEQYF. The CDR3, as DNA: TGTGCCAGTAGTATAACTCCGAGCGGCTCCTACGAGCAGTACTTC.

As concerns this clone: Other DNA sequences in the same sample also yield this CDR3. V and J are TRBV5-1 and TRBJ2-1; no definite D call. Germline V gene data show CDR1 as SGHRS and CDR2 as YFSETQ. This CDR3 has 15 residues. Trimming took off 0 bases at V and 4 bases at J, with 11 bases between the two ends. The CDR3 DNA follows: TGCGCCAGCAGCTTGGAGGGCAGAGAGTACAATGAGCAGTTCTTC. This gives the protein CASSLEGREYNEQFF. Supplemented by reference TRBV5-1 and TRBJ2-1, the full variable domain reads KAGVTQTPRYLIKTRGQQVTLSCSPISGHRSVSWYQQTPGQGLQFLFEYFSETQRNKGNFPGRFSGRQFSNSRSEMNVSTLELGDSALYLCASSLEGREYNEQFFGPGTRLTVL.

This clone was detected once. The chain uses TRBV15 and TRBJ2-5; D is uncertain. The CDR3 loop spans 11 amino acids. Germline CDR1 and CDR2: LNHNV and YYDKDF (reference sequence). The ends were cut back, 5 bases at V and 2 bases at J, with 3 bases in the middle. For the CDR3, the DNA is TGTGCCACCAGCGAACAAGAGACCCAGTACTTC. Translation gives CATSEQETQYF. The full variable domain, with the rest looked up from reference TRBV15 and TRBJ2-5, is DAMVIQNPRYQVTQFGKPVTLSCSQTLNHNVMYWYQQKSSQAPKLLFHYYDKDFNNEADTPDNFQSRRPNTSFCFLDIRSPGLGDTAMYLCATSEQETQYFGPGTRLLVL.

This clone has only a few counts. The rearrangement joins TRBV4-2 to TRBJ1-5; D possibly corresponds to TRBD1 (6 bases). The CDR3 loop spans 15 amino acids. Germline V gene sequence: CDR1 LGHNA, CDR2 YNFKEQ. Trimming took 4 bases from V and 1 from J, leaving 11 bases between them. The chain's CDR3 is CASSPVDRSNQPQHF. The CDR3 bases are TGTGCCAGCAGCCCAGTAGACAGGAGCAATCAGCCCCAGCATTTT.

This chain links TRBV4-2 with TRBJ2-7; TRBD2 is a possible D gene (5 bases). The CDR3 loop spans 13 amino acids. The V and J ends lost 3 bases and 6 bases respectively, with 12 bases between them. Germline V lookup: CDR1 LGHNA, CDR2 YNFKEQ. The CDR3 is CASSHSGQREQYF. DNA for the CDR3: TGTGCCAGCAGCCACAGCGGCCAGCGCGAGCAGTACTTC.

The V call is TRBV7-8, the J call TRBJ1-3; 9 bases are shared with TRBD1. The CDR3 extends over 16 amino acids. Germline CDR1 SGHVS, CDR2 FQNEAQ. J gave up 1 base and V 5 bases, and 6 bases lay outside the gene matches. The CDR3 bases are TGTGCCAGCAGCCTCGCACAGGGGGCATCTGGAAACACCATATATTTT. Translation gives CASSLAQGASGNTIYF. The full variable domain, its missing parts supplied by reference TRBV7-8 and TRBJ1-3, is GAGVSQSPRYKVAKRGQDVALRCDPISGHVSLFWYQQALGQGPEFLTYFQNEAQLDKSGLPSDRFFAERPEGSVSTLKIQRTQQEDSAVYLCASSLAQGASGNTIYFGEGSWLTVV.

The J gene is TRBJ1-2, the V gene TRBV6-6; maybe TRBD1 (5 bases). Germline V gives CDR1 MNHNY, CDR2 SVGAGI (reference sequence). The CDR3 is 17 residues long. Between the trimmed V and J ends, which lost 5 bases and 1 base, there was a span of 20 bases. This chain's CDR3 is CASSLTAGGPYNYGYTF. The CDR3 DNA is TGTGCCAGCAGTCTTACGGCCGGGGGACCCTATAACTATGGCTACACCTTC.

J is TRBJ1-5 and V is TRBV10-2; D might be TRBD1 (5 bases). CDR1 and CDR2 (germline): WSHSY, SAAADI. The length of the CDR3 is 14 residues. V lost 4 bases and J lost 8, with 15 bases in between. The DNA for the CDR3 is TGCGCCAGCAGTGGAGTTTTCGAAGGGGAGCCCCAGCATTTT. Translating it yields CASSGVFEGEPQHF.

V and J are TRBV6-5 and TRBJ2-1; 11 nucleotides agree with TRBD2. The germline V gene encodes CDR1 MNHEY and CDR2 SVGAGI. The CDR3 is 14 residues long. The V and J ends lost 5 bases and 9 bases, in that order; junction bases with no gene match: 6. The CDR3 nucleotides read TGTGCCAGCAGTAAACTAGCGGGAGAGGGTGAGCAGTTCTTC. Translation gives CASSKLAGEGEQFF.

This chain links TRBV11-3 with TRBJ1-1; D gene unclear. Deletions cut 3 bases from V and 0 bases from J, with 5 bases between. Germline values: CDR1 SGHNT, CDR2 YENEEA. The CDR3 length is 13 residues. CDR3 DNA: TGTGCCAGCAGCTTGGCTATGAACACTGAAGCTTTCTTT. Translation: CASSLAMNTEAFF.

The V gene is TRBV6-1, the J gene TRBJ2-3, with no clear D. Germline CDR1 reads MNHNS; CDR2 reads SASEGT. The CDR3 runs 13 residues. Between the trimmed V and J ends, which lost 3 bases and 6 bases, there was a span of 10 bases. In nucleotides, the CDR3 is TGTGCCAGCAGTGAGGCGATGGTGGATACGCAGTATTTT. Translation gives CASSEAMVDTQYF.

The CDR3 nucleotides are TGTGCCAGTGGAAGCACCGGGAGGAAAGAGACCCAGTACTTC. It translates to CASGSTGRKETQYF. The chain recombines TRBV19 with TRBJ2-5, with 7 nucleotides matching TRBD2. CDR1 and CDR2 from the germline V gene are LNHDA and SQIVND (reference sequence). The J segment lost 3 bases and the V segment lost 8 bases, leaving 9 bases of the junction unmatched. The CDR3 is 14 residues long.

This rearrangement joins TRBV10-1 to TRBJ2-3, with unresolved D. The CDR3 runs 12 residues. The V gene's germline CDR1 is WNHNN and CDR2 SYGVQD (reference sequence). Trimming took off 10 bases at V and 4 bases at J, with 12 bases between the two ends. As DNA, the CDR3 is TGCGCCACCGGTATAACTCCAGATACGCAGTATTTT. This encodes CATGITPDTQYF.

The table lists this clone with a few counts. The DNA for the CDR3 is TGTGCCAGCAGTTTAGGCCCCGGGGAGGGAGGTAATTCACCCCTCCACTTT. Translated: CASSLGPGEGGNSPLHF. This chain connects TRBV27 to TRBJ1-6; D unresolved. Germline V gives CDR1 MNHEY, CDR2 SMNVEV (reference sequence). V dropped 2 bases and J dropped 6 bases, with 17 bases sitting between them. CDR3 length equals 17 residues.

J is TRBJ2-2 and V is TRBV6-4; 11 bases are shared with TRBD2. CDR3 length: 15 residues. Germline assignment: CDR1 MRHNA and CDR2 SNTAGT. V gave up 2 bases and J gave up 6 bases; unmatched junction bases: 2. As DNA, the CDR3 is TGTGCCAGCAGTGACGAGACTAGCGGGGCCGGGGAGCTGTTTTTT. The encoded protein is CASSDETSGAGELFF.

CDR3 in DNA: TGTGCCAGCAGTTTAGATTCCTCCTATAATTCACCCCTCCACTTT. Amino acids: CASSLDSSYNSPLHF. V usage is TRBV27 and J usage is TRBJ1-6; D is unresolved. CDR3 length: 15 amino acids. CDR1 is MNHEY and CDR2 is SMNVEV in the germline V gene (reference sequence). Trimming took 2 bases from V and 0 from J, leaving 5 bases between them.

A remark on this clone: The same CDR3 arises from other DNA sequences in this sample as well. V gene TRBV2 combines with J gene TRBJ2-7; 16 nucleotides align to TRBD2. CDR1 is SNHLY, CDR2 FYNNEI, per germline. This CDR3 has 16 amino acids. J lost 6 bases, V lost 5 bases, and 7 bases had no gene match. The CDR3, as DNA: TGTGCCAGCAGTTCTGGGACTAGCGGGGGGGGTCTCGAGCAGTACTTC. It translates to CASSSGTSGGGLEQYF.

This chain links TRBV7-9 with TRBJ2-2, with 9 bases fitting TRBD2. Looked up from germline, CDR1 is SEHNR and CDR2 is FQNEAQ (reference sequence). CDR3 length: 16 amino acids. V shed 1 base and J 7 bases; nucleotides not matched to a gene: 7. The DNA for the CDR3 is TGTGCCAGCAGCTTAGATCCAGCGGGAGGTCACGGGGAGCTGTTTTTT. Encoded protein: CASSLDPAGGHGELFF.

The CDR3 region is CSASVTPYEQYF. The CDR3 bases are TGCAGTGCTAGTGTGACCCCGTACGAGCAGTACTTC. The chain joins TRBV20-1 to TRBJ2-7, with unresolved D. Looked up from germline, CDR1 is DFQATT and CDR2 is SNEGSKA (reference sequence). V was pared by 3 bases and J by 4 bases, with 10 bases between. There are 12 residues in the CDR3.

The V and J genes are TRBV4-3 and TRBJ2-1, with D perhaps given as TRBD1 or TRBD2 (5 bases each). CDR1 and CDR2 (germline): LGHNA, YSLEER. The V and J ends lost 0 bases and 4 bases respectively, with 16 bases between them. The CDR3 totals 17 residues. CDR3 protein: CASSQDGGSAFYNEQFF. The CDR3, as DNA: TGCGCCAGCAGCCAAGATGGGGGTAGCGCCTTTTACAATGAGCAGTTCTTC.

The chain carries TRBV12-3 or TRBV12-4 and TRBJ1-3; no reliable D call. Between the trimmed V and J ends, which lost 5 bases and 4 bases, there was a span of 9 bases. The CDR3 is 13 residues long. The CDR3 spells CASSRAGGNTIYF. For the CDR3, the DNA is TGTGCCAGCAGTAGGGCAGGCGGAAACACCATATATTTT.

CDR3 protein: CASSRPFPTDTQYF. As DNA, the CDR3 is TGTGCCAGCAGTCGACCTTTCCCGACAGATACGCAGTATTTT. V is TRBV28 and J is TRBJ2-3, with unresolved D. This CDR3 spans 14 amino acids. CDR1 is MDHEN and CDR2 is SYDVKM in the germline V gene. V was trimmed by 5 bases and J by 3 bases, leaving 12 bases between them.

The V call is TRBV12-3 or TRBV12-4, the J call TRBJ2-7; no reliable D call. With 3 bases removed from V and 2 bases from J, the gap between germline ends came to 8 bases. The CDR3 extends over 13 amino acids. The CDR3 DNA reads as TGTGCCAGCAGTTTGTACACTACCTACGAGCAGTACTTC. It translates to CASSLYTTYEQYF.

This clone was seen once. V is TRBV4-2 and J is TRBJ2-3; D uncertain. Germline V gene lookup returns CDR1 LGHNA and CDR2 YNFKEQ. V was clipped by 0 bases and J by 2 bases, with 9 bases between them. This CDR3 is built from 15 residues. Written as DNA, the CDR3 is TGTGCCAGCAGCCAAGATCTTTGGGCCACAGATACGCAGTATTTT. It yields the protein CASSQDLWATDTQYF.